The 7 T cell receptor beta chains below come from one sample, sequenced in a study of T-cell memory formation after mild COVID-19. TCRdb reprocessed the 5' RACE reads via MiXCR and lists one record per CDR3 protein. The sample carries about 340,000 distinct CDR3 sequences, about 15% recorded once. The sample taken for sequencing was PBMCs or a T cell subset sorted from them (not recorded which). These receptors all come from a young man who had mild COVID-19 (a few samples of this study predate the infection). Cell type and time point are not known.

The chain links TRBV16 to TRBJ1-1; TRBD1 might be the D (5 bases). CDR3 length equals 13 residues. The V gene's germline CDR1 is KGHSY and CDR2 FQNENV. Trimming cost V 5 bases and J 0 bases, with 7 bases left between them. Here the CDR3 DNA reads TGTGCCAGCAGCTGGGGCCTGAACACTGAAGCTTTCTTT. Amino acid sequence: CASSWGLNTEAFF.

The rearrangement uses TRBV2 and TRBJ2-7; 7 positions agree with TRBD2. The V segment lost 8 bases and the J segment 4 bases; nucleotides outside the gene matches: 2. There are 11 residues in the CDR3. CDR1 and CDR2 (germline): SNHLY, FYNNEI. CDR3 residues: CASLAGYEQYF. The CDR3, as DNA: TGTGCCAGCTTAGCGGGTTACGAGCAGTACTTC.

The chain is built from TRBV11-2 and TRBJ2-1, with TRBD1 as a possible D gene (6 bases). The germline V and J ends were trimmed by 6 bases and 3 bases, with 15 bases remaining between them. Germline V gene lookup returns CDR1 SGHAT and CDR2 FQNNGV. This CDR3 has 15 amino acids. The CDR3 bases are TGTGCCAGCAGAGGGGGTCGGAATGGCTACAATGAGCAGTTCTTC. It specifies CASRGGRNGYNEQFF. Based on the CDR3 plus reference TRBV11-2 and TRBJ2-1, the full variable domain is EAGVAQSPRYKIIEKRQSVAFWCNPISGHATLYWYQQILGQGPKLLIQFQNNGVVDDSQLPKDRFSAERLKGVDSTLKIQPAKLEDSAVYLCASRGGRNGYNEQFFGPGTRLTVL.

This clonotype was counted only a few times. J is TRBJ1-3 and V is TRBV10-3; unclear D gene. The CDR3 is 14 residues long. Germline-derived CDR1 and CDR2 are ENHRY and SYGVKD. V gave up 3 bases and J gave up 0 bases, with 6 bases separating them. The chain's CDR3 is CAISEPRSGNTIYF. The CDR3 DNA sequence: TGTGCCATCAGTGAACCCCGCTCTGGAAACACCATATATTTT.

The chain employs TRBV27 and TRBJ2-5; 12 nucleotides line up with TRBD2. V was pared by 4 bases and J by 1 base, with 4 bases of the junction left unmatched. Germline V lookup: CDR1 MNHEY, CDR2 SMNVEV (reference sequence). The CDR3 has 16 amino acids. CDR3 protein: CASSSWTSGAQETQYF. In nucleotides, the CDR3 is TGTGCCAGCAGTTCATGGACTAGCGGGGCCCAAGAGACCCAGTACTTC.

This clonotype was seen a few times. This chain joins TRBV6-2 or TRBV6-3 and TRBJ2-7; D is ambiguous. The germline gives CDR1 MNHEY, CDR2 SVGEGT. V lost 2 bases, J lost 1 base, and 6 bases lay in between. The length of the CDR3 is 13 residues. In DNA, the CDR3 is TGTGCCAGCAGTTACCCACAGTCCTACGAGCAGTACGTC. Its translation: CASSYPQSYEQYV.

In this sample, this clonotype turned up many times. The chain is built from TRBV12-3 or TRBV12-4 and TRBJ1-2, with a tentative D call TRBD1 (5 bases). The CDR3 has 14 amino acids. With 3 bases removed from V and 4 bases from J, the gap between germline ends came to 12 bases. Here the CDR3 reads CASSFRGGFYGYTF. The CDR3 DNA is TGTGCCAGCAGTTTCCGGGGCGGCTTCTATGGCTACACCTTC.